This T cell receptor beta chain was sequenced in a study of OX40 agonist ivuxolimab in advanced cancers. Overall study context: Cancers in dose escalation were hepatocellular, melanoma, renal cell and head and neck. Study-wide findings and caveats: At 0.1 to 3.0 mg/kg, clonal expansion of CD4+ and CD8+ blood T cells had occurred by week 6.

Produced via immunoSEQ multiplex PCR; TCRdb's table is partial and in-frame only. The table lists tens of thousands of clones, around 85% of them singletons. Germline-derived CDR1 and CDR2 are MNHEY and SVGAGI. The CDR3 is 14 residues long. The ends were cut back, 6 bases at V and 2 bases at J, with 14 bases in the middle. In the case of this clone: Its antigen is still unknown.

This sequence was found in an adult with an advanced solid tumor such as melanoma, head and neck, liver or kidney cancer. The sample consisted of CD4+ or CD8+ T cells sorted from blood, taken in a trial of the OX40 agonist ivuxolimab. The chain links TRBV6-5 to TRBJ2-7; no firm D call. CDR3 amino acids: CASRPSLPTYEQYF. The CDR3 DNA reads TGTGCCAGCAGACCGAGCCTACCCACCTACGAGCAGTACTTC.